The following is a T cell receptor beta chain sequence with its context. These data originate in a study of control samples from healthy donors and cancer patients. This table comes from immunoSEQ multiplex PCR, and its TCRdb copy is limited to in-frame clones, with some not included. In the table there are about 180,000 clones, 90% of which are singletons. The CDR3 has 19 residues. V lost 1 base, J lost 6 bases, and 20 bases stayed unmatched. Germline V gene data show CDR1 as SGDLS and CDR2 as YYNGEE. The specimen was blood. This receptor was obtained from a woman in her 50s in good health. The chain joins TRBV9 to TRBJ1-2; 8 bases are shared with TRBD1. The CDR3 spells CASSVLEGGQGAPADGYTF. DNA of the CDR3: TGTGCCAGCAGCGTATTAGAAGGAGGGCAGGGGGCGCCGGCTGATGGCTACACCTTC.